Shown below are 8 T cell receptor beta chains from a single sample sequenced in a study of T cell responses to AZD1222 COVID-19 vaccine. Repertoires were generated with immunoSEQ multiplex PCR, while TCRdb's copy carries only in-frame clones and drops some. The sample records under 150,000 clones, 80% to 95% being singletons. The sample consisted of peripheral blood, taken 28 days after the second AZD1222 dose. All receptors come from an adult who received the AZD1222 COVID-19 vaccine.

The chain combines TRBV29-1 with TRBJ1-3; D not certain. The germline gives CDR1 SQVTM, CDR2 ANQGSEA. V was shortened by 4 bases and J by 2 bases, with 15 bases between the two germline ends. CDR3 length equals 15 residues. Written as DNA, the CDR3 is TGCAGCGTTGGCCTAATAACTACGGCTGGAAACACCATATATTTT. It codes for CSVGLITTAGNTIYF. The full variable domain, its missing parts supplied by reference TRBV29-1 and TRBJ1-3, is SAVISQKPSRDICQRGTSLTIQCQVDSQVTMMFWYRQQPGQSLTLIATANQGSEATYESGFVIDKFPISRPNLTFSTLTVSNMSPEDSSIYLCSVGLITTAGNTIYFGEGSWLTVV.

The J gene is TRBJ2-5, the V gene TRBV24-1; TRBD1 matches at 7 bases. Germline V lookup: CDR1 KGHDR, CDR2 SFDVKD. V was clipped by 4 bases and J by 0 bases; unmatched bases: 7. The CDR3 loop spans 16 amino acids. CDR3: CATSDPRQGHQETQYF. The CDR3 DNA follows: TGTGCCACCAGTGACCCCCGACAGGGCCACCAAGAGACCCAGTACTTC.

The V and J genes are TRBV28 and TRBJ1-2; 8 bases are a match to TRBD1. Looked up from germline, CDR1 is MDHEN and CDR2 is SYDVKM. The CDR3 has 15 amino acids. The V gene end was trimmed by 9 bases and the J gene end by 1 base; junction bases not matched to a gene: 10. CDR3 bases: TGTGCCAGTTTACAGGGGGGGCGCGGTAACTATGGCTACACCTTC. Translation gives CASLQGGRGNYGYTF.

The sample holds a few counts of this clone. CDR3 sequence: CASSLGSASGGYEQYF. The DNA of the CDR3 is TGTGCCAGCAGCTTAGGCTCGGCTAGCGGGGGCTACGAGCAGTACTTC. The rearrangement uses TRBV5-6 and TRBJ2-7; 10 bases map to TRBD2. This CDR3 has 16 residues. V shed 2 bases and J 3 bases; nucleotides not matched to a gene: 8. CDR1 is SGHDT, CDR2 YYEEEE, per germline.

The chain is built from TRBV5-4 and TRBJ2-1, with a tentative D call TRBD2 (6 bases). V dropped 3 bases and J dropped 4 bases, with 17 bases sitting between them. The CDR3 length is 16 residues. Germline V gene sequence: CDR1 SGHNT, CDR2 YYREEE (reference sequence). The CDR3 loop is CASSSTRAEGYNEQFF. The CDR3 bases are TGTGCCAGCAGCTCCACCAGGGCGGAGGGGTACAATGAGCAGTTCTTC.

The chain is built from TRBV4-3 and TRBJ2-5; D possibly corresponds to TRBD1 (5 bases). CDR3 length: 16 amino acids. Trimming stripped 1 base from V and 5 bases from J, with 17 bases between. CDR1 is LGHNA, CDR2 YSLEER, per germline. Here the CDR3 DNA reads TGCGCCAGCAGCCAAGGAAGACGTGGGGCCGGTGAGACCCAGTACTTC. Protein: CASSQGRRGAGETQYF.

The CDR3 is CASRPGLWYGYTF. In DNA form, the CDR3 reads TGTGCCAGCAGGCCAGGGTTGTGGTATGGCTACACCTTC. The chain recombines TRBV6-5 with TRBJ1-2; a possible D gene is TRBD1 (5 bases). Germline CDR1 reads MNHEY; CDR2 reads SVGAGI. This CDR3 region has 13 residues. Deletions cut 6 bases from V and 5 bases from J, with 13 bases between.

The chain has TRBV2 and TRBJ2-7; D is undetermined. Trimming left V 3 bases short and J 7 bases short, with 10 bases between. This CDR3 is built from 12 residues. Germline V CDR1 and CDR2: SNHLY, FYNNEI. The chain's CDR3 is CASSDDVGEQYF. The CDR3 coding sequence is TGTGCCAGCAGTGACGACGTTGGGGAGCAGTACTTC.